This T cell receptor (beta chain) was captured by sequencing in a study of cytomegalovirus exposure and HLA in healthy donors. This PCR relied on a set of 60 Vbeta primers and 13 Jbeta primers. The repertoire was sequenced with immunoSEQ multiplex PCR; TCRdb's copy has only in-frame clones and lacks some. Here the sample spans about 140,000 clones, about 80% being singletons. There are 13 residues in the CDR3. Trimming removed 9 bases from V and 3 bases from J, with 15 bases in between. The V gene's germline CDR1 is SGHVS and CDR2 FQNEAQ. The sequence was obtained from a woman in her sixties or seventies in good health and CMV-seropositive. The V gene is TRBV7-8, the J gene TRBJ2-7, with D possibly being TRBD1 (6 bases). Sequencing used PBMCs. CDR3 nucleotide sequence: TGTGCCAGTAAACAGGGAATCAACTACGAGCAGTACTTC. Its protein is CASKQGINYEQYF.